Shown below are 11 T cell receptor beta chains from a single sample sequenced in a study of blood T cells in healthy people across ages. Alongside a J-beta primer mix, a sample-barcoded 5' primer served in a second PCR lasting roughly 6 to 11 cycles. TCRdb independently ran MiXCR on the 5' RACE reads; one entry per CDR3 protein. The table has more than 500,000 distinct CDR3 sequences, about 26% seen once. This same sample was also part of a study on T cells of mothers and their children.

Input material: blood. The receptor source for this set is a boy aged 2-15 years in good health.

The rearrangement uses TRBV2 and TRBJ1-4, with TRBD1 identical over 7 bases. V gave up 6 bases and J gave up 4 bases; unmatched junction bases: 11. The length of the CDR3 is 16 residues. CDR1 SNHLY and CDR2 FYNNEI come from the germline V gene. Here the CDR3 reads CASRRGRQTFNEKLFF. The CDR3 nucleotides read TGTGCCAGCAGGAGGGGGCGGCAGACCTTTAATGAAAAACTGTTTTTT.

This chain uses TRBV29-1 with TRBJ2-1; the D gene is possibly TRBD2 (6 bases). The CDR3 is 15 amino acids. Trimming shortened V by 4 bases and J by 6 bases, and 19 bases separated the two germline ends. The germline CDR1 and CDR2 sequences are SQVTM and ANQGSEA. Here the CDR3 DNA reads TGCAGCGTTGGTAAGCGACTAGATAGGTTCAATGAGCAGTTCTTC. Protein sequence: CSVGKRLDRFNEQFF.

The sample holds a few counts of this clonotype. The gene calls are TRBV4-2 and TRBJ2-2; either TRBD1 or TRBD2 may fit D (6 bases each). The CDR3 runs 17 residues. Germline V gene data show CDR1 as LGHNA and CDR2 as YNFKEQ. The germline V and J ends were trimmed by 2 bases and 4 bases, with 17 bases remaining between them. DNA for the CDR3: TGTGCCAGCAGCCAAATTCCTAGGGGGGCCGTCACCGGGGAGCTGTTTTTT. Encoded protein: CASSQIPRGAVTGELFF.

The J gene is TRBJ2-7, the V gene TRBV13; 11 bases line up with TRBD2. The DNA end lines up better with TRBJ2-1; the J call may be wrong. Germline-derived CDR1 and CDR2 are PRHDT and FYEKMQ (reference sequence). The length of the CDR3 is 15 residues. CDR3: CASSNLLAGGNEQFF. The CDR3 region has the DNA TGTGCCAGCAGCAATTTGCTAGCGGGGGGTAATGAGCAGTTCTTC.

This clonotype was seen a few times. The chain joins TRBV29-1 to TRBJ2-5, with D perhaps matching TRBD2 (5 bases). TRBJ2-7 explains the end of the DNA better; the J call may be wrong. The CDR3 covers 12 residues. CDR1 is SQVTM and CDR2 is ANQGSEA in the germline V gene. CDR3 nucleotides: TGCAGCGTTGAAGACCGGGGATACGAGCAGTACTTC. Translation gives CSVEDRGYEQYF.

This rearrangement joins TRBV29-1 to TRBJ1-2; 7 bases are shared with TRBD1. There are 15 residues in the CDR3. The junction had 12 bases not matched to a gene; V was cut back by 8 bases and J by 0 bases. Germline V gene data show CDR1 as SQVTM and CDR2 as ANQGSEA. In DNA, the CDR3 is TGCAGCACCCGACAGGGCGCGGCTTCTAACTATGGCTACACCTTC. Amino acid sequence: CSTRQGAASNYGYTF. Based on the CDR3 plus reference TRBV29-1 and TRBJ1-2, the full variable domain is SAVISQKPSRDICQRGTSLTIQCQVDSQVTMMFWYRQQPGQSLTLIATANQGSEATYESGFVIDKFPISRPNLTFSTLTVSNMSPEDSSIYLCSTRQGAASNYGYTFGSGTRLTVV.

In its sample, this clonotype was seen many times. The chain is built from TRBV6-1 and TRBJ2-5; tentative D call: TRBD2 (5 bases). Germline V gives CDR1 MNHNS, CDR2 SASEGT. V lost 3 bases and J lost 1, with 12 bases in between. This CDR3 spans 15 amino acids. The CDR3 nucleotides read TGTGCCAGCAGTGAGCTTGGAGCGGCCCAAGAGACCCAGTACTTC. Translation: CASSELGAAQETQYF.

CDR3 nucleotide sequence: TGTGCCAGCTCACCAAATCAAGGGAGTCAAGAGACCCAGTACTTC. It is translated as CASSPNQGSQETQYF. The chain couples TRBV18 to TRBJ2-5; maybe TRBD2 (5 bases). With 2 bases removed from V and 2 bases from J, the gap between germline ends came to 12 bases. Germline V lookup: CDR1 KGHSH, CDR2 LQKENI. The CDR3 covers 15 residues.

V and J are TRBV4-3 and TRBJ2-7, with D perhaps matching TRBD2 (7 bases). Germline V gives CDR1 LGHNA, CDR2 YSLEER. Between the trimmed V and J ends, which lost 4 bases and 2 bases, there was a span of 12 bases. The CDR3 extends over 14 amino acids. The CDR3 loop reads CASSLTGRAYEQYF. The CDR3 bases are TGCGCCAGCAGCCTAACAGGGAGGGCCTACGAGCAGTACTTC.

This clonotype was seen more than once but under ten times. The rearrangement links TRBV9 to TRBJ2-1, with 14 bases fitting TRBD2. There are 15 residues in the CDR3. In germline, CDR1 is SGDLS, CDR2 YYNGEE. V lost 4 bases and J lost 9; bases outside the gene matches: 6. CDR3 protein: CASSSLTSGGAEQFF. As DNA, the CDR3 is TGTGCCAGCAGCTCTTTGACTAGCGGGGGGGCTGAGCAGTTCTTC.

This chain connects TRBV3-1 to TRBJ2-1, with 10 bases that match TRBD2. Per the germline V gene, CDR1 is LGHDT and CDR2 is YNNKEL (reference sequence). V dropped 2 bases and J dropped 5; count of bases not matched to a gene: 6. The CDR3 runs to 16 residues. CDR3 residues: CASSQITSGVHNEQFF. The CDR3 DNA reads TGTGCCAGCAGCCAAATCACTAGCGGGGTTCACAATGAGCAGTTCTTC.